The entry below describes one T cell receptor beta chain. The target antigen is unknown. Trimming cost V 7 bases and J 4 bases; bases outside gene matches: 7. Looked up from germline, CDR1 is LNHDA and CDR2 is SQIVND (reference sequence). The CDR3 runs 14 residues. This specimen comes from a study of siplizumab effects on memory and regulatory T cells. Overall study findings and caveats: Mappable alloreactive CD4+ clones came from Treg cells 68.8% of the time on average with siplizumab, against approximately 26% in controls. Few alloreactive clones mapped to unstimulated subsets. Siplizumab produced a significant drop in alloreactive sequences attributable to unstimulated CD4+ memory cells.

Each sample yielded about 1.1 x 10^5 assayed TCR templates. TCRdb's table, derived via immunoSEQ multiplex PCR, lists solely in-frame clones and lacks some. The sample yields about 85,000 clones, 85% to 95% seen once. The clonotype comes from a human donor in good health. The sample was CD8+ T cells sorted from blood. This chain connects TRBV19 to TRBJ1-1, with TRBD1 matching 9 bases. Here the CDR3 reads CASTKQGAFTEAFF. Here the CDR3 DNA reads TGTGCCAGTACCAAACAGGGGGCTTTCACTGAAGCTTTCTTT. The complete variable domain, with remaining parts taken from reference TRBV19 and TRBJ1-1, reads DGGITQSPKYLFRKEGQNVTLSCEQNLNHDAMYWYRQDPGQGLRLIYYSQIVNDFQKGDIAEGYSVSREKKESFPLTVTSAQKNPTAFYLCASTKQGAFTEAFFGQGTRLTVV.